The entry that follows covers one T cell receptor beta chain sequence. Its antigen is undetermined. This record belongs to a study of OX40 agonist ivuxolimab in advanced cancers. In the study overall: The patients received agonistic anti-OX40 (CD134) antibody ivuxolimab. Recorded diagnoses for dose-escalation patients were hepatocellular carcinoma, melanoma, renal cell or head and neck cancer. Study outcomes and limitations: Clones of CD4+ and CD8+ blood T cells grew by week 6 at doses of 0.1 to 3.0 mg/kg. Mean expanded clone counts were higher in CD8+ than CD4+ T cells.

TCRdb's copy holds only in-frame clones and misses some; the assay was immunoSEQ multiplex PCR. The data hold about 36,000 clones, with 74% observed a single time. The ends were cut back, 6 bases at V and 2 bases at J, with 10 bases in the middle. CDR3 length: 13 amino acids. This TCR derives from an adult with an advanced solid tumor such as melanoma, head and neck, liver or kidney cancer. The V call is TRBV7-1, the J call TRBJ1-1, with D unclear. TRBV7-1 is filed as an ORF, its function uncertain. This sample comprised CD4+ or CD8+ T cells sorted from blood, obtained in a trial of the OX40 agonist ivuxolimab. The CDR3 region is CASSRGQNTEAFF. The DNA for the CDR3 is TGTGCCAGCAGTCGAGGCCAAAACACTGAAGCTTTCTTT.